The clone carrying this TCR beta chain has a handful of counts. Its target is unknown. The CDR3 consists of 14 residues. Germline CDR1 is SGHTA and CDR2 is FQGTGA. Trimming stripped 3 bases from V and 4 bases from J, with 12 bases between. A 1 in 200,000 to 1 in 1 million T cell depth was the sequencing target. Measured with immunoSEQ multiplex PCR; TCRdb has only the in-frame clones, and not every one. The sample gives a few hundred thousand clones, more than 65% of which show up once; 6.7% is in the top ten. Around 2 micrograms of genomic DNA (from cryopreserved PBMCs) were used for TCR beta libraries. This sample is drawn from a study of cytotoxic CD8 clonotypes in ibrutinib-treated CLL. Overall study findings and caveats: Sampling time points were not equivalent between sustained-remission and progressing patients. Stable or contracted on treatment, public clonotypes were also uncommon.

The sample here was PBMCs, taken before ibrutinib treatment. The chain carries TRBV7-3 and TRBJ2-5, with D tentatively TRBD2 (5 bases). This receptor was taken from a human donor with chronic lymphocytic leukemia. The CDR3, as DNA: TGTGCCAGCAGCTTCTCGGGATCGGGAGAGACCCAGTACTTC. Translating gives CASSFSGSGETQYF.